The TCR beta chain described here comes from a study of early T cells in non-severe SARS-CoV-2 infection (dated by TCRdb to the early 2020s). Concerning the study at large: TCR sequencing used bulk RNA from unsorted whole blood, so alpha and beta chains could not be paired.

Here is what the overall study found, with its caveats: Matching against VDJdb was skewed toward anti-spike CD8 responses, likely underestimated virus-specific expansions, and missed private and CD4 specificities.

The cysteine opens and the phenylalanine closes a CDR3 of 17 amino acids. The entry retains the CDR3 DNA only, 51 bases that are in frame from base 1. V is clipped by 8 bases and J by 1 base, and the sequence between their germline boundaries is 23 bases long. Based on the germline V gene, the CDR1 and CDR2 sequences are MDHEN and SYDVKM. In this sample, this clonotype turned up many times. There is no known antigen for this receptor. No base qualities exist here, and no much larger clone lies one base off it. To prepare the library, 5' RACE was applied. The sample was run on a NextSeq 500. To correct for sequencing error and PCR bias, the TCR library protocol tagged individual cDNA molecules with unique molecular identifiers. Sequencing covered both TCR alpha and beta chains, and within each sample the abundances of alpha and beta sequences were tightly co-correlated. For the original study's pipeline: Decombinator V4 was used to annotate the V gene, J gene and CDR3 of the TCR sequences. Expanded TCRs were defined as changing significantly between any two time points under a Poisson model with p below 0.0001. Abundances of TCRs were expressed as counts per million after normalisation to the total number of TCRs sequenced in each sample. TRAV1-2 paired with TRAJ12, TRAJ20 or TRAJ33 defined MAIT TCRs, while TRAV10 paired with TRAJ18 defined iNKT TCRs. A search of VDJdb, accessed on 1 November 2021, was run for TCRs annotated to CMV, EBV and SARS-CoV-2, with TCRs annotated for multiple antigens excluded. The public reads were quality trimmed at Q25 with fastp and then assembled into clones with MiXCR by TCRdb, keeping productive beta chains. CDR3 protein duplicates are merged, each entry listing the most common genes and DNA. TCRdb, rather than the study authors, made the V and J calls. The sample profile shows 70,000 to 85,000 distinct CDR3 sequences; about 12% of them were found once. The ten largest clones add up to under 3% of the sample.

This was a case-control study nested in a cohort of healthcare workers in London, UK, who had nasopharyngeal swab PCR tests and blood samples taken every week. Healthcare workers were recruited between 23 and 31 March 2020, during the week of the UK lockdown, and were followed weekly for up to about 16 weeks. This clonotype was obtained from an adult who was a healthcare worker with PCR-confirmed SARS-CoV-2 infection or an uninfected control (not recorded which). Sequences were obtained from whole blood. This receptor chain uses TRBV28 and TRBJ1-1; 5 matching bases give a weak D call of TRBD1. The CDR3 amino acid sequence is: CASEDGGLPTANTEAFF. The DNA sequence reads TGTGCCAGCGAGGATGGGGGTTTACCGACCGCGAACACTGAAGCTTTCTTT.